The entry that follows covers one T cell receptor (beta chain) sequence. The antigen this receptor binds is unknown. Per-nucleotide qualities are absent, and no much larger clonotype sits a single base away. The cohort comprised approximately 700 healthy bone marrow donors. All cohort members were sampled while nominally healthy, although unrecorded immune exposures were likely present. The donor tested CMV seropositive and was one of the 289 seropositive cohort members. Every donor gave a peripheral blood sample, and the peripheral blood mononuclear cells from that sample were used for TCR beta sequencing. The Qiagen DNeasy Blood Extraction Kit was used to extract genomic DNA from the blood cell samples. This entry comes from a study of cytomegalovirus exposure and HLA in healthy donors (dated by TCRdb to about 2017). Notes on the research overall: An earlier analysis of roughly 610 of the donors reported 276 Gb of sequence data and 95 million to 130 million unique TCR beta sequences obtained from 180 million or so T cells. Using immunosequencing, the study profiled T cell repertoires from approximately 700 subjects and related those repertoires to cytomegalovirus serostatus. Donor age, sex, ethnicity and CMV serostatus were compiled alongside the repertoire data. The aim of the study was to test whether cataloging public T cell receptors could identify signatures of past pathogen exposure. In the later analysis, no new phenotypic data were used to find candidate immune exposures; instead, reliance was placed on TCR beta sequences and their occurrence across donors. Because of strong linkage in the cohort, roughly five DR-DQ haplotypes were treated as single units for association and clustering. To predict cytomegalovirus infection status, the study brought together high-throughput TCR immunosequencing, statistical association of individual TCRs with disease status, and machine learning. In addition to the first cohort of 650 to 750 subjects, a separate validation cohort of around 110 different subjects was used. The number of typed donors differed by locus: 629-630 for A, B, C, DRB1 and DQB1; approximately 540 for DQA1; roughly 600 for DPA1; and some 450 for DPB1. An early release covering roughly 600 HLA-typed donors comprised 250 to 350 gigabases of sequencing data and roughly 85 million unique TCR sequences. Every discovery cohort repertoire had been produced on one sequencing platform. Of the 300 to 500 genotyped donors, roughly 80% were placed in the genetic ancestry cluster associated with self-reported Caucasian donors. Both class I and class II loci were covered by HLA typing, at four-digit resolution. A later analysis re-examined previously published TCR beta repertoires from about 670 donors and added high-resolution HLA genotyping to investigate patterns of TCR occurrence. In a later genetic analysis, genome-wide SNP genotypes for about 55% of the roughly 700 donors were used, and that subset was treated as a discovery cohort. Among about 410 genotyped donors of the cohort, an average of approximately 240,000 unique TCR beta nucleotide sequences was sequenced per donor, of which 15% to 20% were non-productive. In an earlier analysis of roughly 600 of the donors, high-throughput TCR beta sequencing was used to judge whether each TCR beta V gene segment behaved as functional or pseudogenic. The paper as a whole reports these results and caveats: The study listed 150 to 200 TCR beta chains as associated with cytomegalovirus. Most CMV-associated TCR beta chains appeared to be HLA-restricted in a later analysis, and the HLA associations seemed to be driven largely by CMV exposure. Immune exposure information for the cohort was limited to CMV serostatus. Compared with equally common non-associated chains, HLA-associated TCR beta chains in a later analysis were more clonally expanded and had lower generation probabilities. In an earlier analysis of a few hundred of the donors, most TCR beta V segments were observed in productive rearrangements about 90% or about 30% of the time, broadly matching IMGT annotations. Cytomegalovirus status was reported to be diagnosed by the classifier with high specificity and sensitivity in both the original and validation cohorts. According to a later genetic analysis, donors in an Asian-associated ancestry cluster had fewer N-insertions in productive TCRs than the approximately 670-donor mean. Assigning TCR associations to individual alleles was difficult when HLA alleles, especially DR and DQ, strongly co-occurred. Because HLA typing was unavailable for some donors at each locus, only the typed subset was used in association tests. A further reported finding was that TCR beta sequences accurately predicted the HLA-A and HLA-B alleles for most subjects in the first cohort. An association between a missense DCLRE1C variant and V-gene and J-gene trimming of TCR beta chains was found in a later genetic analysis and replicated in an independent cohort. In vitro tests confirmed that a few of the cytomegalovirus-associated TCR beta chains recognize cytomegalovirus antigens. Linkage disequilibrium might explain the correlated functional status among segregating V segments, but an unknown experimental factor could not be excluded. Across donors, most TCR sequences were observed very rarely, whereas some public TCRs were present in many individuals. Roughly uniform sequencing depth across donors was assumed in presence/absence analyses, although this assumption may not hold. Because counts were too low, roughly 16 rarely observed V segments, including chromosome 9 orphons, were excluded from the earlier analysis of around 590 of the donors. The authors suggested that the approach could potentially be extended to other disease states and immunological phenotypes. In a later analysis, TCR association rates were found to vary across HLA loci, with the most associated TCRs seen for DRB1 alleles and the fewest for HLA-C alleles. A cluster of highly shared sequence variants was judged likely to represent a technical artifact of the sequencing pipeline. Several of the top co-occurrence clusters appeared to be linked to parvovirus B19, influenza, CMV and Epstein-Barr virus, according to a later analysis. In a later analysis, more than 15,000 TCR beta sequences were associated with specific HLA alleles at a false discovery rate of 0.05. The cohort was sequenced for TCR beta chains only, and without alpha or paired-chain data the features that could be detected were limited.

The receptor library was made with the immunoSEQ multiplex PCR assay. For the multiplex PCR, a mixture combining 60 forward primers for TCR Vbeta segments and 13 reverse primers for TCR Jbeta segments was used. Amplification of the CDR3 region of rearranged TCR beta genes was performed with a multiplex PCR assay on genomic DNA. On the Illumina HiSeq System, the amplified TCR beta libraries were sequenced as 87-base-pair reads. Per the authors' processing: A later analysis tallied 75 million to 85 million unique TCR beta chains across the approximately 670 repertoires, and around 12 million of those chains were shared by two or more donors. Raw reads were error-corrected and collapsed into unique sequences with a nearest-neighbor algorithm that merged closely related sequences to remove PCR and sequencing errors. CDR3 sequences were aligned to IMGT reference sequences to assign V, D and J gene segments. Each retained sequence needed at least a six-nucleotide match to both a V gene segment and a J gene segment. A rearrangement was called productive if the CDR3 had no stop codons and remained in frame with V and J, and every other rearrangement was called non-productive. CDR3 was defined according to IMGT convention as the region running from the second conserved V-encoded cysteine to the conserved J-encoded phenylalanine. Sequences without an unambiguous match to a single V gene segment were excluded from the earlier analysis of approximately 600 of the donors. In an earlier analysis of approximately 500 of the donors, a V segment was called functional when productive rearrangements were above 56.7%, and segregating when the standard deviation between donors exceeded 5%. To diagnose cytomegalovirus status from the catalog of TCR beta chain sequences, a statistical classification framework was built. A later analysis assigned V and J genes by comparing TCR nucleotide sequences with IMGT/GENE-DB human TR gene sequences. The TCRdist pipeline was used in a later analysis to assign CDR3 sequences and most-parsimonious VDJ recombination scenarios. In a later analysis, every TCR beta chain was defined by the combination of its CDR3 amino acid sequence and its V-gene family, and reads without a unique V-gene family were dropped. To address suspected cross-contamination and a sequencing artifact, a later analysis removed a few hundred highly shared, low-generation-probability nucleotide sequences. For each public chain, a later analysis derived a clonal expansion index from normalized ranks of inferred template counts within each repertoire. A later analysis computed generation probabilities with a VDJ recombination model fitted to out-of-frame rearrangements, and checked the results against IGoR. Hypergeometric tests were used in a later analysis to score TCR-TCR, TCR-HLA and TCR-CMV co-occurrence, with a repertoire-size bias correction applied to the TCR pairs. To estimate false discovery rates, a later analysis permuted the HLA or CMV assignments 20 times. A later analysis grouped co-occurring TCRs with DBSCAN, adding TCRdist sequence similarity when clustering within HLA-allele-positive subsets. Co-occurrence clustering excluded repertoires with fewer than 30,000 or more than 120,000 public chains, plus five with anomalous nucleotide sharing. In its TCRdb copy, this immuneACCESS table keeps in-frame sequences only and misses some clones. Where compared with another copy, unresolved V genes explain less than half of these, and the others have no known cause. That table furnishes V, J and clone size, whereas the DNA furnished D and trimming. This sample gives 120,000 or so clones in total; 17% of them show up just once. The ten top clones hold around 2.6% of the sample.

The receptor was isolated from a female donor in good health and CMV-seropositive. Sample: PBMCs.

The sequenced DNA is TGCGCCAGCAGCCAAGCCCGACAGGGGACGGACTATGGCTACACCTTC. Its product reads: CASSQARQGTDYGYTF. The chain is assembled from TRBV4-3 and TRBJ1-2, with 8 bases matching TRBD1. The V end gives up 1 base and the J end 3 bases, leaving 7 bases in the junction not matched to a gene. The germline V gene supplies CDR1 LGHNA and CDR2 YSLEER. Measured from the cysteine to the phenylalanine, the CDR3 is 16 residues long. The kept DNA is CDR3 alone, 48 bases in frame from the first base.